What follows describes a single T cell receptor (beta chain). Expressed TCRB transcripts were sequenced after all isolated RNA was converted to cDNA. Some clones are missing from TCRdb's copy, which holds only in-frame ones; the method was immunoSEQ multiplex PCR. The table lists hundreds of thousands of clones, 9% to 10% of them singletons. The CDR3 consists of 14 residues. Trimming removed 1 base from V and 5 bases from J, with 11 bases in between. The germline V gene encodes CDR1 MNHEY and CDR2 SMNVEV (reference sequence). This sample was taken from a study of beta chain features in type 1 diabetes. Donors underwent one heparinised blood draw, about 110 mL on average.

V is TRBV27 and J is TRBJ1-1; D is possibly TRBD1 (5 bases). The sequence derives from a woman under 30 in good health. Sequencing input: naive CD4+ T cells from blood. CDR3 DNA sequence: TGTGCCAGCAGTTTATTGGGGGAGGGTACTGAAGCTTTCTTT. It is translated as CASSLLGEGTEAFF.